This T cell receptor (beta chain) was sequenced for a study of OX40 agonist ivuxolimab in advanced cancers. The protocol was immunoSEQ multiplex PCR, while the TCRdb copy is restricted to in-frame clones and leaves out a portion. The table has tens of thousands of clones, approximately 84% seen once. The V gene lost 3 bases and the J gene lost 2 bases, with 14 bases spanning the gap. This CDR3 region has 16 residues. The V gene's germline CDR1 is KGHSH and CDR2 LQKENI. At cycle 4 day 1, cycle 7 day 1, and baseline, blood was sampled. This clone was found once. This TCR came from an adult with an advanced solid tumor such as melanoma, head and neck, liver or kidney cancer. Sequences were derived from CD4+ or CD8+ T cells sorted from blood, sampled in a trial of the OX40 agonist ivuxolimab. This chain uses TRBV18 with TRBJ1-5; possible D gene TRBD1, 5 bases. In nucleotides, the CDR3 is TGTGCCAGCTCACCGAGACGGGGGGTTGGCAATCAGCCCCAGCATTTT. Translating it yields CASSPRRGVGNQPQHF.